The source of this TCR beta chain is a study of T cell responses to AZD1222 COVID-19 vaccine. Study findings and constraints: Elevations in Spike-specific TCR breadth and depth followed administration of two AZD1222 doses. Mapped onto spike, vaccine-associated CD4 TCRs spanned it and were dominant at 160-218 and 743-854. Donors, mostly white British, included more females; clonal diversity was possibly underestimated.

Germline V gene lookup returns CDR1 LNHDA and CDR2 SQIVND (reference sequence). With 3 bases clipped from V and 2 bases from J, the junction kept 7 bases outside the gene matches. CDR3 size: 16 residues. Comment on this clone: As yet, its antigen is unknown.

TCRdb keeps only in-frame clones here, not all; method: immunoSEQ multiplex PCR. The sample includes about 120,000 clones, about 90% of them seen just once. The origin of this receptor is an adult in good health. The sequences come from peripheral blood, collected on day 0 of AZD1222 vaccination. The chain recombines TRBV19 with TRBJ1-3, with 7 bases identical to TRBD1. CDR3: CASSMSPGTAGNTIYF. Here the CDR3 DNA reads TGTGCCAGTAGTATGAGCCCCGGGACAGCTGGAAACACCATATATTTT.